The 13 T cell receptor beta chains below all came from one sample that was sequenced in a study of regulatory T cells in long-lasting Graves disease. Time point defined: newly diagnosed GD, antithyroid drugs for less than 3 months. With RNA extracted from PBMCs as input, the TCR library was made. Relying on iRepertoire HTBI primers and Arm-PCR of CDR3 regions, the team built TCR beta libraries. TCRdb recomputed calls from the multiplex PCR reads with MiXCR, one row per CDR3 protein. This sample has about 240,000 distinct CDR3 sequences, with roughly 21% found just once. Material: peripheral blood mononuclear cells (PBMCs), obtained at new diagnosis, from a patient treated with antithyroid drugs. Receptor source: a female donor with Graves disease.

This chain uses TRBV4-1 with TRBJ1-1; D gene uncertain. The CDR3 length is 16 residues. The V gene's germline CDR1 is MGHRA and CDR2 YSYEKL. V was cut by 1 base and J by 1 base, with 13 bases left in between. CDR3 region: CASSQGASLGNTEAFF. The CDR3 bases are TGCGCCAGCAGCCAAGGCGCCTCCTTGGGGAACACTGAAGCTTTCTTT.

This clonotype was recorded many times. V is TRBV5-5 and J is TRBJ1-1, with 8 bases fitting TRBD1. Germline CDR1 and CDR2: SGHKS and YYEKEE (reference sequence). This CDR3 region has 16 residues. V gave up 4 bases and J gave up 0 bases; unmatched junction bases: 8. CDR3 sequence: CASSPGGVRMNTEAFF. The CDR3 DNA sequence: TGTGCCAGCAGCCCAGGGGGCGTGAGGATGAACACTGAAGCTTTCTTT.

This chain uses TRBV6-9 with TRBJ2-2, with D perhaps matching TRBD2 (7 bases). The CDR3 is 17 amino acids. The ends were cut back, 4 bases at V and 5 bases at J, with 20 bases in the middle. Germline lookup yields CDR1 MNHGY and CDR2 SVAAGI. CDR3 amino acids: CASSSGAGHKETGELFF. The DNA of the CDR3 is TGTGCCAGCAGTTCGGGAGCGGGACATAAAGAGACCGGGGAGCTGTTTTTT.

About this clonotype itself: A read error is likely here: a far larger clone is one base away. CDR3 amino acids: CASSIDRSSSYNEQFF. Written as DNA, the CDR3 is TGTGCCAGCAGCATTGACAGGTCTAGCTCCTACAATGAGCAGTTCTTC. This rearrangement joins TRBV5-8 to TRBJ2-1, with TRBD1 as a possible D gene (6 bases). The CDR3 has 16 residues. The germline V gene has CDR1 SGHTS and CDR2 YDEGEE. The germline V and J ends were trimmed by 4 bases and 0 bases, with 14 bases remaining between them.

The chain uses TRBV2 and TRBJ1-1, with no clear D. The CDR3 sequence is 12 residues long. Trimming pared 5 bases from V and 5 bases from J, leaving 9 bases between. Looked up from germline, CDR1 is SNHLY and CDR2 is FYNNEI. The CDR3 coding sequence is TGTGCCAGCAGTCTGGGGAGAACTGAAGCTTTCTTT. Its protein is CASSLGRTEAFF.

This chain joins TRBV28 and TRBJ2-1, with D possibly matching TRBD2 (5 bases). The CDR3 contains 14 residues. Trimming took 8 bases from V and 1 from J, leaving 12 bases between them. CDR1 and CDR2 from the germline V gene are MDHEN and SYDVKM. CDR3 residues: CASWGAVSYNEQFF. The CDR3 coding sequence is TGTGCCAGCTGGGGAGCGGTATCCTACAATGAGCAGTTCTTC.

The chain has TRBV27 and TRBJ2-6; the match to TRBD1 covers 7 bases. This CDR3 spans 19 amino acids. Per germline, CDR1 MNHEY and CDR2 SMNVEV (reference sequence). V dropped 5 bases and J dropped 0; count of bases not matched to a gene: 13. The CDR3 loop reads CASSTYRQGKYSGANVLTF. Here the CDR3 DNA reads TGTGCCAGCAGTACCTACCGACAGGGAAAATACTCTGGGGCCAACGTCCTGACTTTC.

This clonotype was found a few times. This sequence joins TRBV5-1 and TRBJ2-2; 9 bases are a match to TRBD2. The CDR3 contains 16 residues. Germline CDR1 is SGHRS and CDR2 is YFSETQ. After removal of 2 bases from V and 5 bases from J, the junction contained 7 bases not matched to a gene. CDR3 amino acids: CASSLGAGGRTGELFF. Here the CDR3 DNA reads TGCGCCAGCAGCTTAGGAGCGGGAGGCCGTACCGGGGAGCTGTTTTTT.

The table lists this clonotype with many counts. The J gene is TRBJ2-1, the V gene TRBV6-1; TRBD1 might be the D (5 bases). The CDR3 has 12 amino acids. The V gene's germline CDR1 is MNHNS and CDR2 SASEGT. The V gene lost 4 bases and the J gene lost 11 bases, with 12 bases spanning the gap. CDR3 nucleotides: TGTGCCAGCAGTGTAGGGGATGGTAAGCAGTTCTTC. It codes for CASSVGDGKQFF.

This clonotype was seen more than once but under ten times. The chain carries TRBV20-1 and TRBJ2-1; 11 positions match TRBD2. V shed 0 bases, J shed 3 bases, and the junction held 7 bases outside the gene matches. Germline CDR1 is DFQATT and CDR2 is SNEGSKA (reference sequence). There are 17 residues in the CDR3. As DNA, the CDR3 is TGCAGTGCTAGAGAAGATCCCGGGACTAGCGGCTACAATGAGCAGTTCTTC. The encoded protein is CSAREDPGTSGYNEQFF.

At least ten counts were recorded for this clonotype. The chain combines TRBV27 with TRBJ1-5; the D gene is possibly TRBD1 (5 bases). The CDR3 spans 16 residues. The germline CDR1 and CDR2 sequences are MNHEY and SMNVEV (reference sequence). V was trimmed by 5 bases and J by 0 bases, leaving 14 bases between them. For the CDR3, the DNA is TGTGCCAGCAGTCTCTTCGGGGGGATTAGCAATCAGCCCCAGCATTTT. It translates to CASSLFGGISNQPQHF.

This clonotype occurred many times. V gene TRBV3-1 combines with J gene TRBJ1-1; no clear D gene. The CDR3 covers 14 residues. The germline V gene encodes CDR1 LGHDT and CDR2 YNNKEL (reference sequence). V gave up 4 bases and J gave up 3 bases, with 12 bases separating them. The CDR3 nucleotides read TGTGCCAGCAGCCTGGGCCCAGCCGACACTGAAGCTTTCTTT. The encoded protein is CASSLGPADTEAFF.

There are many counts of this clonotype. The CDR3 reads CASSPGQGPDTQYF. CDR3 nucleotide sequence: TGTGCCAGCAGCCCGGGACAGGGGCCAGATACGCAGTATTTT. The genes are TRBV5-8 and TRBJ2-3, with 10 bases identical to TRBD1. In germline, CDR1 is SGHTS, CDR2 YDEGEE. This CDR3 has 14 residues. The junction had 3 bases not matched to a gene; V was cut back by 4 bases and J by 4 bases.